This T cell receptor (beta chain) was sequenced in a study of blood T cell repertoires in COVID-19. The trim removed 6 bases at V and 2 bases at J, leaving 6 bases unmatched. Germline assignment: CDR1 KGHSH and CDR2 LQKENI. This CDR3 has 14 residues. One Seattle source followed patients from active infection through their disease course. Only in-frame clones appear in the TCRdb table, and some are missing; sequencing was by immunoSEQ multiplex PCR. The profile covers 90,000 or so clones, with roughly 87% appearing a single time and roughly 6.3% taken by the ten largest. Sequencing was carried out using peripheral blood. The sequence came from a man younger than 30 with COVID-19, enrolled during active disease. The chain carries TRBV18 and TRBJ2-5, with 7 bases aligning to TRBD2. CDR3 sequence: CASSSPGLQETQYF. The CDR3 DNA is TGTGCCAGCTCGTCTCCGGGACTACAAGAGACCCAGTACTTC. The full variable domain, rest sourced from reference TRBV18 and TRBJ2-5, is NAGVMQNPRHLVRRRGQEARLRCSPMKGHSHVYWYRQLPEEGLKFMVYLQKENIIDESGMPKERFSAEFPKEGPSILRIQQVVRGDSAAYFCASSSPGLQETQYFGPGTRLLVL.